This TCR beta chain was documented in a study of identical twins. Each CDR3 protein is one row after TCRdb ran MiXCR on the 5' RACE reads. The repertoire includes around 690,000 distinct CDR3 sequences, about 20% of them detected once, and 4.3% sits in the top ten. Every one of the donors was a healthy Caucasian. This sample was also put to use in a study of T cells expressing NK-cell markers. That source reports: It was sorted CD3+CD56+NKG2C+, CD3+CD56+NKG2C- and CD3+CD56-NKG2C+ T cells that supplied the TCR beta repertoires. The dominant NKG2C+ clonotypes represented roughly 1.0-7.5% of CD8+ T cells in 6 or 7 donors.

Material for sequencing was PBMCs. This receptor was obtained from a woman aged 18-29 years in good health.

CDR3 sequence: CASSPLAEQETQYF. The CDR3 nucleotides are TGTGCCAGCAGCCCCCTAGCGGAGCAAGAGACCCAGTACTTC. This chain uses TRBV3-1 with TRBJ2-5; 7 bases are shared with TRBD2. Germline V gene data show CDR1 as LGHDT and CDR2 as YNNKEL (reference sequence). There are 14 residues in the CDR3. Losses at the gene ends were 4 bases for V and 2 bases for J; bases not matched to a gene: 4.